The text below deals with one T cell receptor beta chain. Donors were grouped by their self-reported clinical history. Here immunoSEQ multiplex PCR was the method, and the copy in TCRdb shows in-frame clones only, minus some. The table lists some 300,000 clones, roughly 87% of them singletons. This sample was included in a study of blood T cell repertoires in COVID-19. This CDR3 spans 13 amino acids. Germline CDR1 WNHNN, CDR2 SYGVQD (reference sequence). Trimming pared 6 bases from V and 1 base from J, leaving 9 bases between. The sequencing input was PBMCs or T cells enriched from blood (not recorded which). V and J are TRBV10-1 and TRBJ1-1; tentatively, D is TRBD1 (5 bases). This sequence was found in a woman aged 25-40 years who had recovered from COVID-19. The CDR3 nucleotides are TGCGCCAGCAGAGCCACAGGGAACACTGAAGCTTTCTTT. Its protein product is CASRATGNTEAFF.